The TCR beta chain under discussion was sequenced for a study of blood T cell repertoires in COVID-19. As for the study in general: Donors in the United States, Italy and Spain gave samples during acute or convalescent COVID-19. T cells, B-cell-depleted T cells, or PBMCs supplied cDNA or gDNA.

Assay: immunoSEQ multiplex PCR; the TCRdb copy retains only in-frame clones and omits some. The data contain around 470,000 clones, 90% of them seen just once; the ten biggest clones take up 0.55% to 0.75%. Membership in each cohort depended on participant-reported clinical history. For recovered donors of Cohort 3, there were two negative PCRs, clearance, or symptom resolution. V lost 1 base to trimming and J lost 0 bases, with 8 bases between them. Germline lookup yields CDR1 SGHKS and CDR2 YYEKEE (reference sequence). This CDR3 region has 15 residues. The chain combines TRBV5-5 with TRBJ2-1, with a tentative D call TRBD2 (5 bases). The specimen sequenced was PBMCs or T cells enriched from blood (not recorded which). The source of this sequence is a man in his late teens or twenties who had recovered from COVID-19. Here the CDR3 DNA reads TGTGCCAGCAGCTTGCTCACTAGCTCCTACAATGAGCAGTTCTTC. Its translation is CASSLLTSSYNEQFF.